This T cell receptor (beta chain) came from a study of response to subunit inactivated influenza vaccine. The table lists this clonotype with a few counts. What it recognizes is unknown. Findings and caveats of the study: Each seasonal flu vaccination may recruit only limited new T cells, authors suggested.

The germline V gene encodes CDR1 DFQATT and CDR2 SNEGSKA (reference sequence). The CDR3 covers 13 residues. The ends were cut back, 5 bases at V and 2 bases at J, with 13 bases in the middle. TCRdb used MiXCR to reprocess the RT-PCR reads, holding one entry per CDR3 protein. The table shows around 530,000 distinct CDR3 sequences, with about an eighth occurring only once. Sequenced here: PBMCs from blood, sampled on the day of vaccination. V and J are TRBV20-1 and TRBJ2-7, with no clear D. The clonotype originates from a man aged 50 or older who received an inactivated influenza vaccine. CDR3 sequence (DNA): TGCAGTGCTTTCGCGGATACGGCCTACGAGCAGTACTTC. Residues: CSAFADTAYEQYF.